This entry lists 18 T cell receptor beta chains sequenced from one sample in a study of blood T cells in healthy people across ages. It was with a sample-barcoded 5' primer and a J-beta primer mix that a second PCR of about 7 to 12 cycles was run. From the 5' RACE reads, TCRdb called clonotypes with MiXCR, one entry per CDR3 protein. The table has about 680,000 distinct CDR3 sequences, roughly 50% seen once. The sequencing sample was made of blood. All receptors come from an older woman in good health.

The chain couples TRBV6-2 or TRBV6-3 to TRBJ1-5; 8 bases agree with TRBD1. J lost 6 bases, V lost 6 bases, and 10 bases had no gene match. CDR1 is MNHEY, CDR2 SVGEGT, per germline. This CDR3 is built from 15 residues. The CDR3 is CASSTGTGGGQPQHF. CDR3 in DNA: TGTGCCAGCAGCACCGGGACAGGAGGGGGTCAGCCCCAGCATTTT.

This chain connects TRBV6-1 to TRBJ1-4; D unclear. V was shortened by 6 bases and J by 0 bases, with 8 bases between the two germline ends. Germline CDR1 reads MNHNS; CDR2 reads SASEGT. The CDR3 is 14 residues long. CDR3 sequence (DNA): TGTGCCAGCAGAGCCACAACAACTAATGAAAAACTGTTTTTT. Its protein product is CASRATTTNEKLFF.

This clonotype was counted only a few times. This rearrangement joins TRBV27 to TRBJ2-1; no clear D. The CDR3 is made up of 16 amino acids. Germline CDR1 MNHEY, CDR2 SMNVEV (reference sequence). V lost 2 bases and J lost 0, with 11 bases in between. The CDR3 loop reads CASSLKAAISYNEQFF. The CDR3 DNA reads as TGTGCCAGCAGTTTAAAGGCAGCGATCTCCTACAATGAGCAGTTCTTC.

The chain has TRBV25-1 and TRBJ1-2; 8 bases agree with TRBD1. Germline-derived CDR1 and CDR2 are MGHDK and SYGVNS. CDR3 size: 15 residues. The ends lost 1 base at V and 5 bases at J; junction bases unmatched: 6. CDR3 sequence (DNA): TGTGCCAGCAGTGAATCTCAGGGGGCGCGGTATGGCTACACCTTC. It translates to CASSESQGARYGYTF.

The V gene is TRBV7-2, the J gene TRBJ1-5, with unresolved D. CDR1 and CDR2 (germline): SGHTA, FQGNSA. Trimming stripped 3 bases from V and 7 bases from J, with 7 bases between. The CDR3 is 12 amino acids. CDR3 residues: CASSFDGQPQHF. The CDR3, as DNA: TGTGCCAGCAGCTTCGATGGGCAGCCCCAGCATTTT.

The rearrangement joins TRBV5-1 to TRBJ2-1; 10 nucleotides align to TRBD2. Germline V CDR1 and CDR2: SGHRS, YFSETQ. The CDR3 has 15 residues. V was clipped by 0 bases and J by 9 bases; unmatched bases: 6. CDR3 bases: TGCGCCAGCAGCTTGGAGCTAGCGGGAGCCGGTGAGCAGTTCTTC. It is translated as CASSLELAGAGEQFF.

The chain combines TRBV5-5 with TRBJ2-7; D ambiguous. The CDR3 consists of 16 residues. From germline, CDR1 is SGHKS and CDR2 YYEKEE (reference sequence). Trimming cost V 0 bases and J 0 bases, with 13 bases left between them. The chain's CDR3 is CASSLGHLASSYEQYF. The DNA of the CDR3 is TGTGCCAGCAGCTTGGGACACCTCGCCAGCTCCTACGAGCAGTACTTC. The full variable domain, in which reference TRBV5-5 and TRBJ2-7 provide the parts outside the CDR3, is DAGVTQSPTHLIKTRGQQVTLRCSPISGHKSVSWYQQVLGQGPQFIFQYYEKEERGRGNFPDRFSARQFPNYSSELNVNALLLGDSALYLCASSLGHLASSYEQYFGPGTRLTVT.

The chain uses TRBV20-1 and TRBJ1-1, with D uncertain. CDR3 length equals 12 residues. The V and J ends lost 4 bases and 1 base respectively, with 7 bases between them. Germline V gene sequence: CDR1 DFQATT, CDR2 SNEGSKA (reference sequence). CDR3 residues: CSAIKENTEAFF. As DNA, the CDR3 is TGCAGTGCTATCAAGGAGAACACTGAAGCTTTCTTT.

This chain joins TRBV5-1 and TRBJ2-5; D is ambiguous. CDR3 length equals 15 residues. CDR1 and CDR2 (germline): SGHRS, YFSETQ. V was trimmed by 0 bases and J by 1 base, leaving 10 bases between them. The CDR3 region is CASSLAATVQETQYF. The CDR3 region has the DNA TGCGCCAGCAGCTTGGCGGCGACTGTCCAAGAGACCCAGTACTTC.

The V call is TRBV7-2, the J call TRBJ2-5; 7 nucleotides line up with TRBD1. V lost 5 bases, J lost 5 bases, and 11 bases stayed unmatched. The CDR3 runs to 15 residues. Germline lookup yields CDR1 SGHTA and CDR2 FQGNSA. The CDR3 spells CASSERGLERETQYF. The CDR3 DNA follows: TGTGCCAGCAGCGAGAGGGGGCTCGAGAGGGAGACCCAGTACTTC. Drawing the rest from reference TRBV7-2 and TRBJ2-5, the complete variable domain is GAGVSQSPSNKVTEKGKDVELRCDPISGHTALYWYRQSLGQGLEFLIYFQGNSAPDKSGLPSDRFSAERTGGSVSTLTIQRTQQEDSAVYLCASSERGLERETQYFGPGTRLLVL.

This clonotype has just a few counts. The rearrangement joins TRBV10-3 to TRBJ1-6, with a possible D match to TRBD1 (5 bases). This CDR3 comprises 15 residues. V lost 3 bases and J 10 bases, leaving 16 bases between the germline ends. Germline values: CDR1 ENHRY, CDR2 SYGVKD. The chain's CDR3 is CAISDPRQGSSPLHF. The CDR3 DNA is TGTGCCATCAGTGACCCACGGCAGGGAAGCTCACCCCTCCACTTT.

The gene calls are TRBV4-1 and TRBJ2-3; 9 bases map to TRBD2. The germline V gene has CDR1 MGHRA and CDR2 YSYEKL. The J segment lost 6 bases and the V segment lost 5 bases, leaving 12 bases of the junction unmatched. The CDR3 totals 16 residues. The chain's CDR3 is CASSKSPSGKGDTQYF. The CDR3 bases are TGCGCCAGCAGCAAAAGTCCTAGCGGGAAGGGGGATACGCAGTATTTT.

There are many counts of this clonotype. V usage is TRBV28 and J usage is TRBJ1-1, with 7 bases matching TRBD1. This CDR3 has 22 amino acids. Per the germline V gene, CDR1 is MDHEN and CDR2 is SYDVKM. Trimming removed 6 bases from V and 0 bases from J; junction bases left unmatched: 28. CDR3 sequence (DNA): TGTGCCAGCAGCTCCTCTTTCCAGGGGGTTTTCACCATGAGGAAAATGAACACTGAAGCTTTCTTT. This encodes CASSSSFQGVFTMRKMNTEAFF.

This chain connects TRBV27 to TRBJ2-5; 8 positions agree with TRBD2. The V gene's germline CDR1 is MNHEY and CDR2 SMNVEV (reference sequence). There are 15 residues in the CDR3. With V trimmed by 5 bases and J by 2 bases, 7 bases remained unmatched. CDR3 residues: CASSKPGLGQETQYF. Here the CDR3 DNA reads TGTGCCAGCAGTAAGCCGGGACTAGGGCAAGAGACCCAGTACTTC.

This clonotype occurred a few times. The chain carries TRBV10-3 and TRBJ1-3, with no clear D. CDR1 and CDR2 (germline): ENHRY, SYGVKD. V dropped 4 bases and J dropped 7 bases, with 11 bases sitting between them. This CDR3 region has 13 residues. The CDR3 nucleotides read TGTGCCATCAGTGCCCCCTCCTTGAACACCATATATTTT. It translates to CAISAPSLNTIYF.

This clonotype was recorded only once. CDR3 loop: CASSDPSPATNEKLFF. CDR3 bases: TGTGCCAGCAGTGACCCCAGTCCCGCAACTAATGAAAAACTGTTTTTT. The V and J genes are TRBV25-1 and TRBJ1-4; D not resolved. Per germline, CDR1 MGHDK and CDR2 SYGVNS. Trimming shortened V by 3 bases and J by 0 bases, and 11 bases separated the two germline ends. CDR3 size: 16 residues.

This clonotype was recorded a few times. The chain employs TRBV3-1 and TRBJ2-7; possibly TRBD1 for D (5 bases). Trimming pared 1 base from V and 5 bases from J, leaving 12 bases between. In germline, CDR1 is LGHDT, CDR2 YNNKEL (reference sequence). CDR3 length: 14 residues. The CDR3 DNA reads TGTGCCAGCAGCCAAGGGTTCAGGGTCAACGAGCAGTACTTC. Translated, it gives CASSQGFRVNEQYF.

The V gene is TRBV20-1, the J gene TRBJ1-2; TRBD1 aligns across 7 bases. V lost 6 bases and J lost 6; bases outside the gene matches: 13. The germline CDR1 and CDR2 sequences are DFQATT and SNEGSKA (reference sequence). The CDR3 length is 14 residues. CDR3 protein: CSALSTGPGNGYTF. CDR3 coding DNA: TGCAGTGCCCTCTCGACAGGGCCTGGAAATGGCTACACCTTC.